The clone carrying this TCR beta chain was seen more than once but under ten times. The antigen remains unidentified. This CDR3 is 13 amino acids long. Germline lookup yields CDR1 KGHDR and CDR2 SFDVKD. V gave up 4 bases and J gave up 2 bases, with 7 bases separating them. The sample comes from a study of T cell repertoires in cytomegalovirus infection. Study as a whole: In public TCR beta signatures, there were indications of both CMV infection and matching HLA type. Study-wide results and limits: The response measured ex vivo was dominated by TCR beta clonotypes (HLA-C-restricted and CMV-specific).

One entry per CDR3 protein results from TCRdb running MiXCR on the reads. The table records around 900,000 distinct CDR3 sequences, around a third of them present only once. The source was cultured CD8+ T cells from PBMCs, collected from culture after CMV antigen stimulation. The chain has TRBV24-1 and TRBJ2-5; no reliable D call. The source is a human donor in good health (CMV status not recorded). Some clones in this sample may be carry-over from other donors' samples. CDR3 sequence reads: CATSDDVQETQYF. The CDR3 DNA reads as TGTGCCACCAGTGACGACGTACAAGAGACCCAGTACTTC.